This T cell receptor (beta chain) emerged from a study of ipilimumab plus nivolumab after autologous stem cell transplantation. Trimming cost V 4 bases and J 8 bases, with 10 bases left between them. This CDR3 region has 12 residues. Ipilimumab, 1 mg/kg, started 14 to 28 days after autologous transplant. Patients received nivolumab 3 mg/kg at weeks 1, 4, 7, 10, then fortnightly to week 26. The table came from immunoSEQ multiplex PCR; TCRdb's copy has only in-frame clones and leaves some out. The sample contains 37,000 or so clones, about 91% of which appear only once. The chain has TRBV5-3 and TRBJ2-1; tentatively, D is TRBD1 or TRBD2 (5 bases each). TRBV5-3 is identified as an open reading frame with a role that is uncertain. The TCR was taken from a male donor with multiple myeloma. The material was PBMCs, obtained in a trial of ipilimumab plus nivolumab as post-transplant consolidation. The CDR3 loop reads CARSPRGDEQFF. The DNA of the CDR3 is TGTGCCAGAAGCCCGAGGGGCGATGAGCAGTTCTTC.